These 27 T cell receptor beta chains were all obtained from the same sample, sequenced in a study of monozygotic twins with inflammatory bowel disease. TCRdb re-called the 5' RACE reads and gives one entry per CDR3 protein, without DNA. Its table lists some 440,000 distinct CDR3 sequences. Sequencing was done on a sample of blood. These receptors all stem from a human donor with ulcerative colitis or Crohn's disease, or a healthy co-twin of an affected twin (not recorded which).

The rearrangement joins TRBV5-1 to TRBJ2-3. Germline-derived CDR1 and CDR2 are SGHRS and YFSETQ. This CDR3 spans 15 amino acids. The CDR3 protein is CASSLGGGELNTQYF.

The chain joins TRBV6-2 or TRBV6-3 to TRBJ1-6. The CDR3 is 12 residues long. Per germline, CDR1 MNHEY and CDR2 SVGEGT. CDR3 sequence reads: CASSYWPEPLHF.

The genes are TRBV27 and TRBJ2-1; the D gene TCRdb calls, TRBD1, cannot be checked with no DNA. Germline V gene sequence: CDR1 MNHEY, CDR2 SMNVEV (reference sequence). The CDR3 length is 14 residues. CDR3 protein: CASSLKGAVHEQFF.

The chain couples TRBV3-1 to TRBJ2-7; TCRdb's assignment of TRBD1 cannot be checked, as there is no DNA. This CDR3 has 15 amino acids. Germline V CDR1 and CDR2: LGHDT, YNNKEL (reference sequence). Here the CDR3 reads CASSQDPGQGREQYF.

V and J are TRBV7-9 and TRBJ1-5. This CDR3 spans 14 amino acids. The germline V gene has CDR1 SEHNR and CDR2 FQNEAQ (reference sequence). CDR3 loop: CARKRGHGHQPQHF.

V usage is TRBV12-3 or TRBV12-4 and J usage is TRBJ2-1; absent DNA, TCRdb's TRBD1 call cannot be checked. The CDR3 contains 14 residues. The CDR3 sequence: CASSLGGTGVSQFF.

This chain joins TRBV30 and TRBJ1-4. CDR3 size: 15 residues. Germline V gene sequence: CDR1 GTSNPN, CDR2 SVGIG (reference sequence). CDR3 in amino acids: CAWSVMATTNEKLFF.

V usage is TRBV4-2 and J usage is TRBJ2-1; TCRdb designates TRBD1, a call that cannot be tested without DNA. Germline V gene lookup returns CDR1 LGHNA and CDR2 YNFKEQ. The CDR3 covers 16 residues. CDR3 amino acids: CASSQDWRGSYNEQFF.

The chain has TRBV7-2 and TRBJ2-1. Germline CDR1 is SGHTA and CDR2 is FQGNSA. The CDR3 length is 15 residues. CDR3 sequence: CASSLAGNLPNEQFF. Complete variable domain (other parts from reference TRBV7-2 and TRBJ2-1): GAGVSQSPSNKVTEKGKDVELRCDPISGHTALYWYRQSLGQGLEFLIYFQGNSAPDKSGLPSDRFSAERTGGSVSTLTIQRTQQEDSAVYLCASSLAGNLPNEQFFGPGTRLTVL.

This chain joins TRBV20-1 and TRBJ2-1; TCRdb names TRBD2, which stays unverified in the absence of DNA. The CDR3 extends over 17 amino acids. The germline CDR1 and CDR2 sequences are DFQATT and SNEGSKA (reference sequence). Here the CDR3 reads CSAQREPPLSSYNEQFF.

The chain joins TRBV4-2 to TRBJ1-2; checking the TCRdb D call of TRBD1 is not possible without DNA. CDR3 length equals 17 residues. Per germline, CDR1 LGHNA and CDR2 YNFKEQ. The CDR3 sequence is CASSQDRGSGGSSGYTF.

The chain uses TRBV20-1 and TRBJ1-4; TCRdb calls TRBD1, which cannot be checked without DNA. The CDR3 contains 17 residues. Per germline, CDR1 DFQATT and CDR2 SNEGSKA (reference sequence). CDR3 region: CSARGETGLMTNEKLFF.

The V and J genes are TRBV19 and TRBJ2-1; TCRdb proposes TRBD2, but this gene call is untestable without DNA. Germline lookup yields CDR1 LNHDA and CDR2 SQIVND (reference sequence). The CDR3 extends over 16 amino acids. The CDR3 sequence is CASSTPRAGLDNEQFF.

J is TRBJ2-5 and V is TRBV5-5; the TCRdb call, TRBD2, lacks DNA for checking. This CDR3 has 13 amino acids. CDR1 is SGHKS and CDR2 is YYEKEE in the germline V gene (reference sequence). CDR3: CASSLLAVETQYF.

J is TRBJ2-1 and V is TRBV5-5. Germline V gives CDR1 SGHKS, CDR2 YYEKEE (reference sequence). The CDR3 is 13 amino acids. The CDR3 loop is CASSLGRLERQFF.

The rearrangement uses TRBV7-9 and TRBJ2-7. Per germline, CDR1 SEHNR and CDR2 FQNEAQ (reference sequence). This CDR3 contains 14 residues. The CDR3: CASSLDVLAREQYF.

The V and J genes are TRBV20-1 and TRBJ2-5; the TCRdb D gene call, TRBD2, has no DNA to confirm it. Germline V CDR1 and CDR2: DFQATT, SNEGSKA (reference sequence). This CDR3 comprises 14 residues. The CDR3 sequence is CSAPGTSGSPVQYF.

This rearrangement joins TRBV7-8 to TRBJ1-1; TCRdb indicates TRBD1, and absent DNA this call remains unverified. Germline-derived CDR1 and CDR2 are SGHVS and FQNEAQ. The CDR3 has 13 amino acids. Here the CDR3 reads CASSDRGRLWAFF.

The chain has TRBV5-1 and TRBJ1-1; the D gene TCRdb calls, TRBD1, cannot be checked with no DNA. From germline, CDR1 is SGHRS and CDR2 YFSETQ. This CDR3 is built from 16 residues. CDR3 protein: CASSPLAGLLNTEAFF.

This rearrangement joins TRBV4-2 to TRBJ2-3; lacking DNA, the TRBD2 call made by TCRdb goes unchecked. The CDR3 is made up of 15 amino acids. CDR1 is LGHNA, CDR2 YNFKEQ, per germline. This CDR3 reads CASSRGVGPKDTQYF.

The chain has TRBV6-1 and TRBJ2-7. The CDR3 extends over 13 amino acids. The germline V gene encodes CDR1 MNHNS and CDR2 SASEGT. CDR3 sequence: CASKERQSYEQYF.

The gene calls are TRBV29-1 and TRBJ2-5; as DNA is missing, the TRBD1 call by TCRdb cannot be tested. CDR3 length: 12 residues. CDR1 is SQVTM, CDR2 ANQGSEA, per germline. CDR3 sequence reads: CSVAAGQETQYF.

The CDR3 here is CASSQADRQERSGNTIYF. The rearrangement joins TRBV4-2 to TRBJ1-3; TCRdb proposes TRBD1, but this gene call is untestable without DNA. The CDR3 extends over 18 amino acids. Germline CDR1 is LGHNA and CDR2 is YNFKEQ.

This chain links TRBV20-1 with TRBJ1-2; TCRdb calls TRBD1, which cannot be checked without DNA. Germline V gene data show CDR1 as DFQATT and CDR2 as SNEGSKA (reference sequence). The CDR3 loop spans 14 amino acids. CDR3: CSARPGLGANLNTF.

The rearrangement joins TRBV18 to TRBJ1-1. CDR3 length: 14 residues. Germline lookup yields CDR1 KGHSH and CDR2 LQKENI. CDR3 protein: CASSPPGKNTEAFF.

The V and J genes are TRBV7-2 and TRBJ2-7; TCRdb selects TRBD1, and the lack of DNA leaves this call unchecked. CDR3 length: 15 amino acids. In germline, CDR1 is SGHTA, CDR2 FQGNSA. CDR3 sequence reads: CASSLGLTGDYEQYF.

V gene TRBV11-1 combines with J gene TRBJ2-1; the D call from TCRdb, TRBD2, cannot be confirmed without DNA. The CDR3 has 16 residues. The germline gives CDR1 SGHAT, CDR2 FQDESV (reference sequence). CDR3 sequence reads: CASSLDSGGSYNEQFF.